The next 20 T cell receptor beta chains were all read from a single sample in a study of blood T cell repertoires in COVID-19. Here immunoSEQ multiplex PCR was the method, and the copy in TCRdb shows in-frame clones only, minus some. The sample contains 310,000 or so clones, about 88% of which appear only once. Sample: peripheral blood. The source of these receptors is a man between 65 and 85 years old with acute or convalescent COVID-19.

This clone was detected a few times. The V call is TRBV19, the J call TRBJ1-1, with D perhaps TRBD1 (6 bases). The CDR3 is 14 amino acids. V shed 6 bases and J shed 1 base, with 12 bases lying between them. Germline V gene data show CDR1 as LNHDA and CDR2 as SQIVND (reference sequence). DNA for the CDR3: TGTGCCAGTAGCACAGGGTACTCGAACACTGAAGCTTTCTTT. Its translation is CASSTGYSNTEAFF.

The CDR3 loop reads CASSQAPAGAANTDTQYF. The CDR3 DNA sequence: TGTGCCAGCAGCCAAGCGCCAGCGGGGGCCGCTAACACAGATACGCAGTATTTT. J is TRBJ2-3 and V is TRBV4-2, with 8 bases lining up with TRBD2. Germline V gene data show CDR1 as LGHNA and CDR2 as YNFKEQ. The ends lost 1 base at V and 2 bases at J; junction bases unmatched: 11. This CDR3 is 18 amino acids long.

As for this clone: Other DNA sequences of this sample code for an identical CDR3. This chain joins TRBV30 and TRBJ1-5; D ambiguous. The germline CDR1 and CDR2 sequences are GTSNPN and SVGIG (reference sequence). The CDR3 has 14 residues. Between the trimmed V and J ends, which lost 1 base and 4 bases, there was a span of 11 bases. The CDR3 DNA sequence: TGTGCCTGGAGTGGTGGGCAGGTTAATCAGCCCCAGCATTTT. Residues: CAWSGGQVNQPQHF.

The V call is TRBV6-4, the J call TRBJ1-6; 7 positions match TRBD1. The CDR3 is made up of 14 amino acids. V shed 5 bases, J shed 7 bases, and the junction held 5 bases outside the gene matches. CDR1 is MRHNA, CDR2 SNTAGT, per germline. As DNA, the CDR3 is TGTGCCAGCAGTACCGGGACAGAGAATTCACCCCTCCACTTT. This encodes CASSTGTENSPLHF.

The CDR3 loop is CASSPTLDRQAREQYF. The CDR3, as DNA: TGCGCCAGCAGCCCCACCCTTGATAGACAGGCGCGCGAGCAGTACTTC. The chain employs TRBV4-3 and TRBJ2-7, with D maybe TRBD1 (6 bases). Trimming pared 4 bases from V and 6 bases from J, leaving 22 bases between. This CDR3 has 16 amino acids. Germline lookup yields CDR1 LGHNA and CDR2 YSLEER.

In this sample, this clone turned up a few times. The sample holds other DNA sequences that translate to the same CDR3. The chain has TRBV18 and TRBJ2-7, with 14 bases fitting TRBD2. Germline lookup yields CDR1 KGHSH and CDR2 LQKENI. V dropped 6 bases and J dropped 4; count of bases not matched to a gene: 8. The CDR3 is made up of 16 amino acids. The CDR3 nucleotides are TGTGCCAGCTCCCGCGGGACTAGCGGGAGTGGGTACGAGCAGTACTTC. Translated: CASSRGTSGSGYEQYF. Based on the CDR3 plus reference TRBV18 and TRBJ2-7, the full variable domain is NAGVMQNPRHLVRRRGQEARLRCSPMKGHSHVYWYRQLPEEGLKFMVYLQKENIIDESGMPKERFSAEFPKEGPSILRIQQVVRGDSAAYFCASSRGTSGSGYEQYFGPGTRLTVT.

CDR3 sequence: CASSQFAGAQSVYGYTF. CDR3 nucleotides: TGCGCCAGCAGCCAATTCGCGGGGGCACAATCGGTCTATGGCTACACCTTC. The chain has TRBV5-1 and TRBJ1-2; TRBD1 might be the D (6 bases). The ends were cut back, 4 bases at V and 4 bases at J, with 23 bases in the middle. CDR3 length: 17 residues. Germline V CDR1 and CDR2: SGHRS, YFSETQ.

The CDR3 DNA reads TGTGCCAGCAGCGTAGGGGCAGCCTACGAGCAGTACTTC. Translating gives CASSVGAAYEQYF. V gene TRBV9 combines with J gene TRBJ2-7; D is uncertain. Germline loops: CDR1 SGDLS, CDR2 YYNGEE. V was cut by 0 bases and J by 2 bases, with 6 bases left in between. This CDR3 is 13 amino acids long.

The genes are TRBV7-9 and TRBJ1-2; TRBD1 matches at 9 bases. CDR1 and CDR2 from the germline V gene are SEHNR and FQNEAQ (reference sequence). The CDR3 is 14 residues long. V lost 6 bases and J lost 4; bases outside the gene matches: 6. The CDR3 region is CASRGQGEAYGYTF. In DNA form, the CDR3 reads TGTGCCAGCAGGGGACAGGGAGAGGCCTATGGCTACACCTTC.

This chain joins TRBV3-1 (or the pseudogene TRBV3-2) and TRBJ2-1, with 9 bases matching TRBD2. The CDR3 is 15 amino acids. Germline-derived CDR1 and CDR2 are LGHDT and YNNKEL (reference sequence). V trimming: 1 base; J trimming: 6 bases; junction bases outside the gene matches: 4. CDR3 amino acids: CASSQARGRGNEQFF. As DNA, the CDR3 is TGTGCCAGCAGCCAAGCTCGCGGGAGGGGCAATGAGCAGTTCTTC.

This chain joins TRBV5-1 and TRBJ2-5, with D maybe TRBD2 (5 bases). V lost 1 base to trimming and J lost 5 bases, with 12 bases between them. Germline V gene sequence: CDR1 SGHRS, CDR2 YFSETQ. This CDR3 is built from 14 residues. The CDR3 DNA reads as TGCGCCAGCAGCTTGACCCTGTTAGCGGAGACCCAGTACTTC. Translated, it gives CASSLTLLAETQYF.

A few counts support this clone. This chain uses TRBV15 with TRBJ1-6; 7 nucleotides line up with TRBD1. J lost 9 bases, V lost 2 bases, and 4 bases had no gene match. The CDR3 totals 14 residues. Looked up from germline, CDR1 is LNHNV and CDR2 is YYDKDF (reference sequence). The CDR3 region is CATSRRDSSSPLHF. Written as DNA, the CDR3 is TGTGCCACCAGCAGAAGGGACAGCAGTTCACCCCTCCACTTT.

This chain connects TRBV15 to TRBJ2-3, with 16 nucleotides matching TRBD2. V trimming: 2 bases; J trimming: 4 bases; junction bases outside the gene matches: 12. The germline V gene encodes CDR1 LNHNV and CDR2 YYDKDF (reference sequence). The CDR3 contains 20 residues. CDR3 nucleotide sequence: TGTGCCACCAGCAGACCTCCCGGGACTAGCGGGGGGGCCAGGGCAGATACGCAGTATTTT. It translates to CATSRPPGTSGGARADTQYF. Full variable domain (remainder filled in from reference TRBV15 and TRBJ2-3): DAMVIQNPRYQVTQFGKPVTLSCSQTLNHNVMYWYQQKSSQAPKLLFHYYDKDFNNEADTPDNFQSRRPNTSFCFLDIRSPGLGDTAMYLCATSRPPGTSGGARADTQYFGPGTRLTVL.

This clone was counted between two and nine times. V and J are TRBV30 and TRBJ1-6; possible D gene TRBD1, 5 bases. Trimming left V 4 bases short and J 7 bases short, with 11 bases between. This CDR3 is 13 amino acids long. The V gene's germline CDR1 is GTSNPN and CDR2 SVGIG (reference sequence). The chain's CDR3 is CAWTWQGNSPLHF. The CDR3 nucleotides read TGTGCCTGGACTTGGCAGGGCAATTCACCCCTCCACTTT.

This sequence joins TRBV7-9 and TRBJ1-6; the match to TRBD1 covers 7 bases. V shed 5 bases and J 7 bases; nucleotides not matched to a gene: 2. Germline CDR1 SEHNR, CDR2 FQNEAQ (reference sequence). CDR3 length: 13 residues. CDR3 nucleotide sequence: TGTGCCAGCAGCCCGGACAGGAATTCACCCCTCCACTTT. Protein product: CASSPDRNSPLHF.

For this clone: Mismatch with germline at one junction end may stem from a read error. V is TRBV6-2 or TRBV6-3 and J is TRBJ1-6, with D perhaps TRBD1 (6 bases). The length of the CDR3 is 15 residues. CDR1 is MNHEY and CDR2 is SVGEGT in the germline V gene. CDR3 nucleotide sequence: TGTGCCAGCAGCTACTCCGGGGCCAGGGGTTCACCCCTCCACTTT. This encodes CASSYSGARGSPLHF.

The chain carries TRBV28 and TRBJ1-5; tentatively, D is TRBD1 (5 bases). Trimming removed 8 bases from V and 6 bases from J, with 11 bases in between. This CDR3 comprises 12 residues. The germline gives CDR1 MDHEN, CDR2 SYDVKM. The CDR3 DNA is TGTGCCAGCGGGGGGGGTCTTCAGCCCCAGCATTTT. It yields the protein CASGGGLQPQHF. The full variable domain, completed using reference TRBV28 and TRBJ1-5, is DVKVTQSSRYLVKRTGEKVFLECVQDMDHENMFWYRQDPGLGLRLIYFSYDVKMKEKGDIPEGYSVSREKKERFSLILESASTNQTSMYLCASGGGLQPQHFGDGTRLSIL.

DNA of the CDR3: TGTGCCAGCAGCGCGAATACGGGACAGATTATCTACAATGAGCAGTTCTTC. It is translated as CASSANTGQIIYNEQFF. V is TRBV9 and J is TRBJ2-1, with 7 bases lining up with TRBD1. J lost 3 bases, V lost 3 bases, and 12 bases had no gene match. Germline lookup yields CDR1 SGDLS and CDR2 YYNGEE. CDR3 length equals 17 residues.

The chain is built from TRBV12-3 or TRBV12-4 and TRBJ2-5; possibly TRBD2 for D (6 bases). The length of the CDR3 is 13 residues. Between the trimmed V and J ends, which lost 10 bases and 6 bases, there was a span of 18 bases. The CDR3 reads CATSRLGRKTQYF. The CDR3 bases are TGTGCCACCTCTCGGCTAGGGAGGAAGACCCAGTACTTC.

The chain carries TRBV5-1 and TRBJ1-3, with a tentative D call TRBD1 (6 bases). The CDR3 consists of 16 residues. Trimming took off 1 base at V and 0 bases at J, with 11 bases between the two ends. Germline assignment: CDR1 SGHRS and CDR2 YFSETQ. The DNA for the CDR3 is TGCGCCAGCAGCTTGACAGGGAGTCTCTCTGGAAACACCATATATTTT. The encoded protein is CASSLTGSLSGNTIYF.